These 23 T cell receptor beta chains were all obtained from the same sample, sequenced in a study of T cells in Graves' hyperthyroidism and ophthalmopathy. It was RNA transcripts that yielded the amplified TCR beta CDR3 regions. The HTBI primer set served for first-round RT-PCR of the TCR CDR3. TCRdb re-called the multiplex PCR reads through MiXCR, storing one row per CDR3 protein. The table shows about 360,000 distinct CDR3 sequences, with about 13% occurring only once. The specimen sequenced was blood. The receptor set was obtained from a woman aged 18-35 years with Graves' hyperthyroidism.

In this sample, this clonotype turned up a few times. The chain is built from TRBV7-2 and TRBJ2-3; 10 bases align to TRBD2. The ends lost 2 bases at V and 4 bases at J; junction bases unmatched: 3. The CDR3 is made up of 15 amino acids. Germline V gives CDR1 SGHTA, CDR2 FQGNSA. The CDR3 DNA is TGTACCAGCAGCTTATTGAGCGGGAGGGCAGATACGCAGTATTTT. This codes for CTSSLLSGRADTQYF.

This clonotype was seen ten or more times. V usage is TRBV28 and J usage is TRBJ2-2, with TRBD1 matching 7 bases. This CDR3 contains 19 residues. Germline CDR1 is MDHEN and CDR2 is SYDVKM. The V segment lost 3 bases and the J segment 6 bases; nucleotides outside the gene matches: 19. The CDR3 spells CASSFFGTEGLLLPGELFF. The CDR3 region has the DNA TGTGCCAGCAGTTTTTTTGGGACAGAGGGTTTATTGCTTCCCGGGGAGCTGTTTTTT.

This clonotype was found many times. This chain uses TRBV20-1 with TRBJ2-5; D is undetermined. CDR1 is DFQATT and CDR2 is SNEGSKA in the germline V gene (reference sequence). The ends were cut back, 4 bases at V and 2 bases at J, with 2 bases in the middle. CDR3 length: 10 residues. CDR3: CSATQETQYF. The CDR3 DNA reads TGCAGTGCTACTCAAGAGACCCAGTACTTC.

This clonotype appeared many times. V is TRBV28 and J is TRBJ1-2, with D hard to call. Germline-derived CDR1 and CDR2 are MDHEN and SYDVKM. V was clipped by 5 bases and J by 4 bases, with 11 bases between them. This CDR3 is built from 13 residues. Here the CDR3 reads CASSTGVGYGYTF. The CDR3 DNA is TGTGCCAGCAGTACGGGAGTAGGCTATGGCTACACCTTC.

The table lists this clonotype with a few counts. A much larger clonotype is one base distant, so this may be a read error. The gene calls are TRBV12-3 or TRBV12-4 and TRBJ2-3, with D perhaps TRBD1 or TRBD2 (5 bases each). With 10 bases removed from V and 4 bases from J, the gap between germline ends came to 15 bases. The CDR3 runs 13 residues. The CDR3 sequence is CAIEGRDADTQYF. The CDR3 DNA follows: TGTGCCATTGAGGGGAGAGATGCAGATACGCAGTATTTT.

This clonotype was recorded many times. This chain links TRBV3-1 with TRBJ2-7, with a weak D call TRBD1 (6 bases). V lost 3 bases and J 3 bases, leaving 15 bases between the germline ends. Germline V gene lookup returns CDR1 LGHDT and CDR2 YNNKEL (reference sequence). This CDR3 has 15 residues. The CDR3: CASSHLTGILYEQYF. CDR3 nucleotide sequence: TGTGCCAGCAGCCACCTAACAGGGATACTCTACGAGCAGTACTTC.

The chain uses TRBV4-1 and TRBJ2-2; tentatively, D is TRBD2 (7 bases). There are 18 residues in the CDR3. The V gene lost 2 bases and the J gene lost 1 base, with 17 bases spanning the gap. Germline-derived CDR1 and CDR2 are MGHRA and YSYEKL. In DNA form, the CDR3 reads TGCGCCAGCAGCCAACCCTCCGGGGGGCGTAGGAACACCGGGGAGCTGTTTTTT. Translated, it gives CASSQPSGGRRNTGELFF.

This clonotype came up a few times. This chain connects TRBV5-6 to TRBJ2-5, with 12 positions matching TRBD2. The V segment lost 1 base and the J segment 2 bases; nucleotides outside the gene matches: 12. The CDR3 runs 19 residues. CDR1 and CDR2 (germline): SGHDT, YYEEEE. The CDR3 spells CASSLSRASGGVKQETQYF. The CDR3 nucleotides are TGTGCCAGCAGCTTGAGTAGAGCTAGCGGGGGGGTGAAACAAGAGACCCAGTACTTC.

This clonotype was detected a few times. The rearrangement uses TRBV4-1 and TRBJ2-3, with 12 nucleotides matching TRBD2. CDR3 size: 15 residues. V was clipped by 6 bases and J by 3 bases; unmatched bases: 4. The germline V gene has CDR1 MGHRA and CDR2 YSYEKL. CDR3 residues: CASSATSGRTDTQYF. CDR3 DNA sequence: TGCGCCAGCAGTGCGACTAGCGGGAGAACAGATACGCAGTATTTT.

This clonotype was found many times. This CDR3 is CASSPQGGNSPLHF. The CDR3 bases are TGTGCCAGCAGCCCACAGGGAGGGAATTCACCCCTCCACTTT. V gene TRBV12-3 or TRBV12-4 combines with J gene TRBJ1-6, with a tentative D call TRBD1 (6 bases). V lost 6 bases, J lost 7 bases, and 13 bases lay in between. This CDR3 has 14 amino acids.

This clonotype has at least ten counts. V usage is TRBV10-3 and J usage is TRBJ2-1; 8 positions agree with TRBD2. This CDR3 spans 14 amino acids. V shed 10 bases, J shed 0 bases, and the junction held 5 bases outside the gene matches. Germline loops: CDR1 ENHRY, CDR2 SYGVKD. DNA for the CDR3: TGTGCCACCATAGCGGGAACCTCCTACAATGAGCAGTTCTTC. Its protein product is CATIAGTSYNEQFF.

This clonotype was found many times. The chain uses TRBV7-9 and TRBJ2-3; 10 nucleotides match TRBD1. With V trimmed by 4 bases and J by 5 bases, 9 bases remained unmatched. Germline V lookup: CDR1 SEHNR, CDR2 FQNEAQ (reference sequence). CDR3 length: 16 amino acids. The CDR3 reads CASSSTGTGALDTQYF. CDR3 DNA sequence: TGTGCCAGCAGCTCCACCGGGACAGGGGCCTTAGATACGCAGTATTTT.

V gene TRBV6-2 or TRBV6-3 combines with J gene TRBJ1-6, with D uncertain. CDR1 and CDR2 from the germline V gene are MNHEY and SVGEGT. V was clipped by 5 bases and J by 6 bases, with 11 bases between them. The CDR3 is made up of 14 amino acids. CDR3 bases: TGTGCCAGCAGTCGCCGGGAGATTAATTCACCCCTCCACTTT. Its translation is CASSRREINSPLHF.

As regards this clonotype: This may be a read error, as it is one base from a much larger clone. The J gene is TRBJ1-6, the V gene TRBV28; weak D call: TRBD1 (5 bases). The CDR3 runs 16 residues. CDR1 is MDHEN and CDR2 is SYDVKM in the germline V gene. This CDR3 is CAGSPLRRGYNSPLHF. The CDR3 nucleotides read TGTGCCGGCAGTCCCCTTAGGAGGGGCTATAATTCACCCCTCCACTTT.

This clonotype was observed many times. V gene TRBV28 combines with J gene TRBJ2-7, with D maybe TRBD1 (5 bases). Germline V gives CDR1 MDHEN, CDR2 SYDVKM. Trimming cost V 2 bases and J 6 bases, with 23 bases left between them. This CDR3 region has 17 residues. For the CDR3, the DNA is TGTGCCAGCAGTTTAATCAAGCAGGGCTTTTCGGACGGCGAGCAGTACTTC. Protein product: CASSLIKQGFSDGEQYF.

The chain joins TRBV20-1 to TRBJ1-4; D may be TRBD1 (5 bases). This CDR3 is 14 amino acids long. Germline V gene sequence: CDR1 DFQATT, CDR2 SNEGSKA (reference sequence). Trimming removed 7 bases at V and 6 bases at J, with 18 bases between. In DNA form, the CDR3 reads TGCAGTGTCCTGATCAGGGCCCTTGATGAAAAACTGTTTTTT. Translation gives CSVLIRALDEKLFF.

This clonotype has ten or more counts. This chain links TRBV29-1 with TRBJ1-5; no definite D call. From germline, CDR1 is SQVTM and CDR2 ANQGSEA. The V end was cut by 4 bases, the J end by 1 base, with 11 bases between. The CDR3 has 14 amino acids. CDR3 sequence (DNA): TGCAGCGTTGTACCCCTGGACAGCAATCAGCCCCAGCATTTT. Amino acids: CSVVPLDSNQPQHF.

The chain recombines TRBV20-1 with TRBJ2-1; D might be TRBD2 (5 bases). The CDR3 is 13 amino acids. Germline V gives CDR1 DFQATT, CDR2 SNEGSKA (reference sequence). Trimming pared 1 base from V and 10 bases from J, leaving 14 bases between. The CDR3 reads CSARGFAGEEQFF. For the CDR3, the DNA is TGCAGTGCTAGAGGCTTCGCCGGGGAAGAGCAGTTCTTC.

This clonotype was recorded at least ten times. The chain carries TRBV2 and TRBJ1-1, with D possibly TRBD1 on 6 matching bases. From germline, CDR1 is SNHLY and CDR2 FYNNEI. This CDR3 is 13 amino acids long. V was trimmed by 10 bases and J by 4 bases, leaving 16 bases between them. The chain's CDR3 is CAKQGREGTEAFF. DNA of the CDR3: TGTGCCAAGCAGGGGAGGGAGGGCACTGAAGCTTTCTTT.

Ten or more counts support this clonotype. J is TRBJ2-3 and V is TRBV20-1; D ambiguous. Germline-derived CDR1 and CDR2 are DFQATT and SNEGSKA (reference sequence). This CDR3 region has 13 residues. Trimming removed 3 bases from V and 3 bases from J, with 10 bases in between. The CDR3 spells CSASRPGTDTQYF. CDR3 DNA sequence: TGCAGTGCTAGTAGACCGGGTACAGATACGCAGTATTTT.

This clonotype came up many times. The chain has TRBV12-3 or TRBV12-4 and TRBJ1-1; TRBD1 is a possible D gene (6 bases). CDR3 length equals 15 residues. V lost 8 bases and J lost 3, with 19 bases in between. CDR3 bases: TGTGCCAGCTCCCCTGGAGGGGGAGCGTACACTGAAGCTTTCTTT. Translation gives CASSPGGGAYTEAFF.

This clonotype was counted only a few times. The rearrangement uses TRBV13 and TRBJ2-3; 9 bases are a match to TRBD1. The length of the CDR3 is 15 residues. Germline trimming cut 5 bases from V and 7 bases from J; bases unmatched to any gene: 10. Germline V gene data show CDR1 as PRHDT and CDR2 as FYEKMQ (reference sequence). The CDR3: CASSPRDRAMNTQYF. The CDR3 bases are TGTGCCAGCAGCCCCCGGGACAGGGCTATGAATACGCAGTATTTT.

This clonotype was found a few times. The rearrangement uses TRBV5-4 and TRBJ2-3; maybe TRBD2 (6 bases). V was shortened by 4 bases and J by 3 bases, with 15 bases between the two germline ends. There are 15 residues in the CDR3. Germline CDR1 is SGHNT and CDR2 is YYREEE (reference sequence). CDR3 in DNA: TGTGCCAGCAGCCGGGACTCCGTGGAGACAGATACGCAGTATTTT. Translated: CASSRDSVETDTQYF.